The clone carrying this T cell receptor beta chain was observed a few times. The target antigen is unknown. This sample was taken from a study of CD8+ T cells in alopecia areata. Overall study findings and caveats: Lesional scalp displayed greater clonality than normal scalp, most notably in alopecia totalis/universalis.

After isolation, RNA underwent reverse transcription to generate cDNA as the sequencing template. Sequencing used immunoSEQ multiplex PCR; TCRdb keeps in-frame clones, though not all of them. This table has about 150,000 clones, around 47% appearing once. The source of this sequence is a human donor with alopecia areata. Sequencing input: CD4+ T cells sorted from blood.

DNA of the CDR3: TGCGCCAGCAGTCACAGTCCGCCCTCTCCTGCCCATCAGCCCCAGCATTTT. It translates to CASSHSPPSPAHQPQHF. This chain connects TRBV23-1 to TRBJ1-5; D not resolved. TRBV23-1 is known as an ORF, though its function is uncertain. The CDR3 is made up of 17 amino acids. Deletions cut 3 bases from V and 5 bases from J, with 20 bases between.